This passage covers 9 T cell receptor beta chains from one sample sequenced in a study of PD-L1 blockade in urothelial cancer. Time point specified: pretreatment peripheral blood. The assay was immunoSEQ multiplex PCR, and TCRdb's table has in-frame clones only and misses some. The top ten hold roughly 16% of the sample, which has about 43,000 clones, around 84% seen once. Sequenced material: PBMCs, taken around atezolizumab (anti-PD-L1) treatment. The receptors originated from a man aged 60 to 69 with urothelial cancer.

The rearrangement links TRBV6-6 to TRBJ2-1; 14 bases map to TRBD2. Germline values: CDR1 MNHNY, CDR2 SVGAGI (reference sequence). The CDR3 consists of 16 residues. V lost 6 bases and J lost 4; bases outside the gene matches: 5. DNA of the CDR3: TGTGCCAGCAGAGGACTAGCGGGGGGCCCATACAATGAGCAGTTCTTC. Protein: CASRGLAGGPYNEQFF.

This clone was counted between two and nine times. V gene TRBV4-3 combines with J gene TRBJ2-6; perhaps TRBD1 as D (6 bases). Per germline, CDR1 LGHNA and CDR2 YSLEER. The CDR3 is 16 residues long. Trimming removed 0 bases from V and 1 base from J, with 7 bases in between. This CDR3 reads CASSQDTGSGANVLTF. DNA for the CDR3: TGCGCCAGCAGCCAAGACACAGGGTCTGGGGCCAACGTCCTGACTTTC.

CDR3 nucleotides: TGTGCCAGCACGGCAGCGTCGCGGTACGAGCAGTACTTC. It encodes CASTAASRYEQYF. This rearrangement joins TRBV14 to TRBJ2-7, with D uncertain. From germline, CDR1 is SGHDN and CDR2 FVKESK. The length of the CDR3 is 13 residues. With 7 bases removed from V and 4 bases from J, the gap between germline ends came to 14 bases.

The genes are TRBV9 and TRBJ2-3; tentatively, D is TRBD2 (5 bases). The CDR3 totals 14 residues. V was shortened by 1 base and J by 6 bases, with 12 bases between the two germline ends. Germline assignment: CDR1 SGDLS and CDR2 YYNGEE. The CDR3 DNA sequence: TGTGCCAGCAGCGTAACCGGGGTCACGGATACGCAGTATTTT. Translation gives CASSVTGVTDTQYF.

The V and J genes are TRBV29-1 and TRBJ2-7, with D maybe TRBD1 (5 bases). CDR1 and CDR2 (germline): SQVTM, ANQGSEA. The CDR3 is 13 residues long. V lost 0 bases, J lost 8 bases, and 14 bases lay in between. The CDR3 loop reads CSVEDQARTQQYF. The DNA for the CDR3 is TGCAGCGTTGAAGATCAGGCGCGGACACAGCAGTACTTC.

This clone occurred a few times. V usage is TRBV10-3 and J usage is TRBJ2-7; 8 nucleotides agree with TRBD1. The V segment lost 4 bases and the J segment 3 bases; nucleotides outside the gene matches: 5. The CDR3 covers 14 residues. CDR1 and CDR2 from the germline V gene are ENHRY and SYGVKD. DNA of the CDR3: TGTGCCATCAGTGGGGACAGGCTCAACTACGAGCAGTACTTC. Translation: CAISGDRLNYEQYF.

This sequence joins TRBV4-2 and TRBJ1-4, with TRBD1 identical over 12 bases. Trimming cost V 0 bases and J 5 bases; bases outside gene matches: 10. Germline V gives CDR1 LGHNA, CDR2 YNFKEQ. This CDR3 is 19 amino acids long. The CDR3 DNA is TGTGCCAGCAGCCAAGAGGCCGGGACAGGGGGCTCAGGGAATGAAAAACTGTTTTTT. This gives the protein CASSQEAGTGGSGNEKLFF.

The chain uses TRBV5-1 and TRBJ1-1; D ambiguous. V was trimmed by 1 base and J by 4 bases, leaving 11 bases between them. The CDR3 runs to 14 residues. Germline V gene data show CDR1 as SGHRS and CDR2 as YFSETQ. The CDR3 region is CASSLNGEATEAFF. As DNA, the CDR3 is TGCGCCAGCAGCTTGAACGGGGAGGCCACTGAAGCTTTCTTT.

This chain links TRBV2 with TRBJ2-7; TRBD2 aligns across 8 bases. Germline V gene lookup returns CDR1 SNHLY and CDR2 FYNNEI. This CDR3 spans 14 amino acids. The V and J ends lost 2 bases and 7 bases, in that order; junction bases with no gene match: 7. CDR3 in DNA: TGTGCCAGCAGTGAATTTAGCGGGATGGGTGAGCAGTACTTC. Translated, it gives CASSEFSGMGEQYF.